The source of this TCR beta chain is a study of T cells in Graves' hyperthyroidism and ophthalmopathy. This clonotype was seen only a few times. The antigen remains undetermined. Study-wide points: Blood shared most expanded thyroid clonotypes above 0.001.

TCR beta CDR3 sequences were amplified from RNA transcripts. The HTBI primer set was used in a first-round RT-PCR of the TCR CDR3. TCRdb used MiXCR to reprocess the multiplex PCR reads, holding one entry per CDR3 protein. The profile shows around 720,000 distinct CDR3 sequences, 35% of them singletons. Germline V lookup: CDR1 MNHEY, CDR2 SVGAGI. Trimming shortened V by 4 bases and J by 4 bases, and 10 bases separated the two germline ends. This CDR3 is 13 amino acids long. The V gene is TRBV6-5, the J gene TRBJ1-1; no reliable D call. This receptor was obtained from a woman in her 40s with Graves' hyperthyroidism. Input material: blood. In nucleotides, the CDR3 is TGTGCCAGCAGTTTTACTCGAGGCACTGAAGCTTTCTTT. Its translation is CASSFTRGTEAFF.